This TCR beta chain emerged from a study of blood T cell repertoires in COVID-19. Across the study: Acute-phase and convalescent COVID-19 samples originated in the United States, Italy and Spain. The analysed material was cDNA or gDNA that came from T cells, B-cell-depleted T cells, or PBMCs.

This CDR3 is 13 amino acids long. The V end was cut by 3 bases, the J end by 8 bases, with 11 bases between. Germline V gene lookup returns CDR1 ENHRY and CDR2 SYGVKD. Original handling: Estimated nucleated cell counts came from reference gene primer amplification. Some clones are missing from TCRdb's copy, which holds only in-frame ones; the method was immunoSEQ multiplex PCR. The D gene and trimming were derived from the DNA, and the V and J assignments and clone size from that table. The table includes fewer than 250,000 clones, about 85% detected once. The TCR originated in a human donor in a cohort sampled during active COVID-19. The chain is built from TRBV10-3 and TRBJ2-1; maybe TRBD1 (6 bases). Sequencing input: peripheral blood. CDR3 region: CAISDLEGDEQFF. CDR3 nucleotides: TGTGCCATCAGTGATTTAGAGGGGGATGAGCAGTTCTTC.